A selection of T cell receptor beta chains follows, all from one sample in a study of cytomegalovirus exposure and HLA in healthy donors. Some clones are missing from TCRdb's copy, which holds only in-frame ones; the method was immunoSEQ multiplex PCR. The sample includes some 180,000 clones, 75% to 85% of them seen just once. The sample taken for sequencing was PBMCs. Receptors were obtained from a man younger than 35 in good health and CMV-seronegative. Each CDR3 is given with its conserved first and last residue. The order of the fields is V gene, clone size, D gene, J gene, CDR3 DNA, CDR3 protein. A D gene is named only where the DNA matches it firmly. Size is stated for part of the rows, as once, few or many counts, or as a class when the clone is expanded.

V gene: TRBV7-2; clone size: -; D gene: -; J gene: TRBJ2-5; CDR3 DNA: TGTGCCAGTTCAAGGGGGAGCCTAGGAGGTTCCCAGTACTTC; CDR3 protein: CASSRGSLGGSQYF
V gene: TRBV5-1; clone size: -; D gene: -; J gene: TRBJ2-3; CDR3 DNA: TGCGCCAGCAGCTTAACAATCTCTAGCACAGATACGCAGTATTTT; CDR3 protein: CASSLTISSTDTQYF
V gene: TRBV10-3; clone size: -; D gene: TRBD1; J gene: TRBJ1-2; CDR3 DNA: TGTGCCATCAGTGAGTCGGGACAGGGCAACTATGGCTACACCTTC; CDR3 protein: CAISESGQGNYGYTF
V gene: TRBV10-3; clone size: -; D gene: -; J gene: TRBJ2-5; CDR3 DNA: TGTGCCATCAAACGAGGGGAGACCCAGTACTTC; CDR3 protein: CAIKRGETQYF
V gene: TRBV5-6; clone size: few; D gene: -; J gene: TRBJ1-2; CDR3 DNA: TGTGCCAGCAGCGAGGCGGGGGGGGCAACGGTTCTTGATGGCTACACCTTC; CDR3 protein: CASSEAGGATVLDGYTF
V gene: TRBV5-1; clone size: few; D gene: TRBD2; J gene: TRBJ2-7; CDR3 DNA: TGCGCCAGCAGCTTTCGGACTAGCGGGTCCTACGAGCAGTACTTC; CDR3 protein: CASSFRTSGSYEQYF
V gene: TRBV2; clone size: -; D gene: TRBD2; J gene: TRBJ2-7; CDR3 DNA: TGTGCCAGCAAGGGACTAGCGGGGTCGTCAGGGGAGCAGTACTTC; CDR3 protein: CASKGLAGSSGEQYF
V gene: TRBV30; clone size: once; D gene: TRBD2; J gene: TRBJ2-5; CDR3 DNA: TGTGCCTGGAGCCCCCCTGGGCTAGCGGGAGGTGAGACCCAGTACTTC; CDR3 protein: CAWSPPGLAGGETQYF
V gene: TRBV10-3; clone size: -; D gene: -; J gene: TRBJ1-1; CDR3 DNA: TGTGCCATCAGTGACCATTCAAAAAACGGGGGAACTGAAGCTTTCTTT; CDR3 protein: CAISDHSKNGGTEAFF
V gene: TRBV5-4; clone size: few; D gene: TRBD2; J gene: TRBJ2-1; CDR3 DNA: TGTGCCAGCAGCCGACCTATAGCGGGAGGGAGGAACAATGAGCAGTTCTTC; CDR3 protein: CASSRPIAGGRNNEQFF
V gene: TRBV18; clone size: -; D gene: TRBD1; J gene: TRBJ2-3; CDR3 DNA: TGTGCCAGCTCGCCGACAGGGGGAGTAGATACGCAGTATTTT; CDR3 protein: CASSPTGGVDTQYF
V gene: TRBV9; clone size: once; D gene: -; J gene: TRBJ2-1; CDR3 DNA: TGTGCCAGCAGCGTGGACCCCCCGGGAACCTACAATGAGCAGTTCTTC; CDR3 protein: CASSVDPPGTYNEQFF
V gene: TRBV2; clone size: -; D gene: TRBD2; J gene: TRBJ2-7; CDR3 DNA: TGTGCCAGCAGTGAGGGAGGGCAGGGAGGCTACGAGCAGTACTTC; CDR3 protein: CASSEGGQGGYEQYF
V gene: TRBV30; clone size: -; D gene: TRBD1; J gene: TRBJ1-5; CDR3 DNA: TGTGCCTGGAGTGTCGGGGACAGGGGTTGGCAGCCCCAGCATTTT; CDR3 protein: CAWSVGDRGWQPQHF
V gene: TRBV6-1; clone size: -; D gene: TRBD2; J gene: TRBJ2-1; CDR3 DNA: TGTGCCAGCAAGCCTAGCGGGAGAGACGATGAGCAGTTCTTC; CDR3 protein: CASKPSGRDDEQFF
V gene: TRBV6-5; clone size: few; D gene: TRBD1; J gene: TRBJ1-4; CDR3 DNA: TGTGCCAGCAGTTCCCCCAGGGGGTTCGGGGAAAAACTGTTTTTT; CDR3 protein: CASSSPRGFGEKLFF
V gene: TRBV2; clone size: -; D gene: -; J gene: TRBJ2-3; CDR3 DNA: TGTGCCAGCAGTGAAGCCGGCGGAGATACGCAGTATTTT; CDR3 protein: CASSEAGGDTQYF
V gene: TRBV5-1; clone size: -; D gene: TRBD2; J gene: TRBJ2-1; CDR3 DNA: TGCGCCAGCAGCCGACTAGCGGAGGAGCAGTTCTTC; CDR3 protein: CASSRLAEEQFF
V gene: TRBV30; clone size: -; D gene: -; J gene: TRBJ2-7; CDR3 DNA: TGTGCCTGGAGTGAGTACTACGAGCAGTACTTC; CDR3 protein: CAWSEYYEQYF
V gene: TRBV14; clone size: -; D gene: TRBD1; J gene: TRBJ2-6; CDR3 DNA: TGTGCCAGCGGGACAGGGAACGGGGCCAACGTCCTGACTTTC; CDR3 protein: CASGTGNGANVLTF
V gene: TRBV7-2; clone size: -; D gene: -; J gene: TRBJ2-5; CDR3 DNA: TGTGCCAGCAGCTTAGTGGGGGGGCCGGGAGAGACCCAGTACTTC; CDR3 protein: CASSLVGGPGETQYF
V gene: TRBV28; clone size: once; D gene: TRBD2; J gene: TRBJ2-4; CDR3 DNA: TGTGCCAGCAGTCCTTGGACTAGCGGGGTCAAAAACATTCAGTACTTC; CDR3 protein: CASSPWTSGVKNIQYF
V gene: TRBV6-1; clone size: -; D gene: TRBD1; J gene: TRBJ2-7; CDR3 DNA: TGTGCCAGCGGGACAGTCTACGAGCAGTACTTC; CDR3 protein: CASGTVYEQYF
V gene: TRBV15; clone size: -; D gene: -; J gene: TRBJ1-5; CDR3 DNA: TGTGCCACTGGTCCGAGGGCTAATAGCAATCAGCCCCAGCATTTT; CDR3 protein: CATGPRANSNQPQHF
V gene: TRBV7-2; clone size: -; D gene: TRBD1; J gene: TRBJ1-1; CDR3 DNA: TGTGCCAGCAGCTCGGGACAGGGGAGCTTCACTGAAGCTTTCTTT; CDR3 protein: CASSSGQGSFTEAFF
V gene: TRBV10-2; clone size: -; D gene: TRBD1; J gene: TRBJ1-6; CDR3 DNA: TGCGCCAGCGCTATGACAGGGGTTGATTCACCCCTCCACTTT; CDR3 protein: CASAMTGVDSPLHF
V gene: TRBV5-8; clone size: -; D gene: TRBD1; J gene: TRBJ1-6; CDR3 DNA: TGTGCCAGCAGCCCTCTACAGGGGGCAACATTTAATTCACCCCTCCACTTT; CDR3 protein: CASSPLQGATFNSPLHF
V gene: TRBV7-8; clone size: -; D gene: TRBD1; J gene: TRBJ2-7; CDR3 DNA: TGTGCCAGCAGCTTAGGAGACAGGGGCGTCTACGAGCAGTACTTC; CDR3 protein: CASSLGDRGVYEQYF
V gene: TRBV5-1; clone size: -; D gene: TRBD1; J gene: TRBJ1-3; CDR3 DNA: TGCGCCAGCAGCCCGGGCGGACAGGGAAGCTCTGGAAACACCATATATTTT; CDR3 protein: CASSPGGQGSSGNTIYF
V gene: TRBV2; clone size: -; D gene: TRBD2; J gene: TRBJ2-5; CDR3 DNA: TGTGCCAGCAGTGGGGCGCAGCGGGGGCGCACACTTTTGAGTGCCCAGTACTTC; CDR3 protein: CASSGAQRGRTLLSAQYF
V gene: TRBV4-2; clone size: -; D gene: TRBD2; J gene: TRBJ2-3; CDR3 DNA: TGTGCCAGCAGCCAAACCCCGGGGGGGGTAACAGATACGCAGTATTTT; CDR3 protein: CASSQTPGGVTDTQYF
V gene: TRBV6-1; clone size: once; D gene: TRBD1; J gene: TRBJ2-3; CDR3 DNA: TGTGCCAGCAGGAGGGGGCCACTCACAGATACGCAGTATTTT; CDR3 protein: CASRRGPLTDTQYF